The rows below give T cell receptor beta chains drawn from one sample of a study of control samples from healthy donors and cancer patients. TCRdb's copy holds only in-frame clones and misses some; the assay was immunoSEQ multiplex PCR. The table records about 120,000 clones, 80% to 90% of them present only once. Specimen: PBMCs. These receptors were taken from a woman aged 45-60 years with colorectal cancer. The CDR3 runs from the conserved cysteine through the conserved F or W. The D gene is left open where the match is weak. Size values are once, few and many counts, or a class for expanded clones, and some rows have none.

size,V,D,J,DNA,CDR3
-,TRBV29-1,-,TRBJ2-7,TGCAGCGTTGATATCGCGCGGTCTGGCGAGCAGTACTTC,CSVDIARSGEQYF
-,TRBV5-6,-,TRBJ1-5,TGTGCCAGCAGCGGCGTCAATCAGCCCCAGCATTTT,CASSGVNQPQHF
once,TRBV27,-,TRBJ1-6,TGTGCCAGCAGTTTACTGGCCTATAATTCACCCCTCCACTTT,CASSLLAYNSPLHF
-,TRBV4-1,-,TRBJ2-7,TGCGCCAGCAGCCAGGTGGACAGTAGCTCCTACGAGCAGTACTTC,CASSQVDSSSYEQYF
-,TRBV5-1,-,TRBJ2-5,TGCGCCACCAAGGAGCAGGGGGGGGAGACCCAGTACTTC,CATKEQGGETQYF
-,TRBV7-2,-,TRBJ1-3,TGTGCCAGCAGCTTCAGGGAGAGGGGCTTTGGAAACACCATATATTTT,CASSFRERGFGNTIYF
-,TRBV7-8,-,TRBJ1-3,TGTGCCAGCAGCTTAGTGGCAGGGGCTGGAAACACCATATATTTT,CASSLVAGAGNTIYF
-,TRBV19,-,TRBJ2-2,TGTGCCAGTAGTATTTTATATCAGGGATTGAACACCGGGGAGCTGTTTTTT,CASSILYQGLNTGELFF
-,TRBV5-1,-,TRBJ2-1,TGCGCCAGTCAACGGGATGATTCCTACAATGAGCAGTTCTTC,CASQRDDSYNEQFF
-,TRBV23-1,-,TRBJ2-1,TGCGCCAGCATACGAAGAATCAGGGGTTATGAGCAGTTCTTC,CASIRRIRGYEQFF
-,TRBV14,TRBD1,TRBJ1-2,TGTGCCAGCAGCCAGGGACAGGGAAACTATGGCTACACCTTC,CASSQGQGNYGYTF
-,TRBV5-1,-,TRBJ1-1,TGCGCCAGCAGCTTAGGACCTGGCACTGAAGCTTTCTTT,CASSLGPGTEAFF
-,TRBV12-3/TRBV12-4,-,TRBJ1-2,TGTGCCAGCAGTTTGGGGGTTCACTATGGCTACACCTTC,CASSLGVHYGYTF
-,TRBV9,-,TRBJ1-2,TGTGCCAGCAGCGATTTTATAGGCTACACCTTC,CASSDFIGYTF
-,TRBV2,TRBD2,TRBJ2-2,TGTGCCAGCAGTGCCACTAGCGGGGGGTCGAACACCGGGGAGCTGTTTTTT,CASSATSGGSNTGELFF